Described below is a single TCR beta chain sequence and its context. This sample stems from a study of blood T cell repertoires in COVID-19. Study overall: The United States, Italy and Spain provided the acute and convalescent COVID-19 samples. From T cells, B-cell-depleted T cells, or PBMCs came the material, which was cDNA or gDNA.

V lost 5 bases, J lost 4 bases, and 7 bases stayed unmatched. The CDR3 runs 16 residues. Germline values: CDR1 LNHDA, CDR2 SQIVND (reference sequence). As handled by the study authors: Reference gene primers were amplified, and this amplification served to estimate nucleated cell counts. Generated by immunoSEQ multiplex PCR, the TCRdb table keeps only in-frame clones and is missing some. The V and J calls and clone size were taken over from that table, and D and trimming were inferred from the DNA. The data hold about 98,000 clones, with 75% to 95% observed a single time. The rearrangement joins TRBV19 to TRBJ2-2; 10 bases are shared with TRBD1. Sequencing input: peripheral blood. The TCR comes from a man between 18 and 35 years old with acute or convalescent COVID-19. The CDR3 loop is CASSWTGGEGTGELFF. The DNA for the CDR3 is TGTGCCAGTAGTTGGACAGGGGGAGAGGGCACCGGGGAGCTGTTTTTT.